These T cell receptor beta chains were read from a single sample in a study of cytomegalovirus exposure and HLA in healthy donors. The repertoire was sequenced with immunoSEQ multiplex PCR; TCRdb's copy has only in-frame clones and lacks some. The table has 50,000 or so clones, approximately 52% seen once. The specimen was PBMCs. The receptor set was obtained from a human donor in good health. Each CDR3 is given with its conserved first and last residue. The D gene is left open where the match is weak. Expanded clones get a size class; other rows say once, few or many, or leave the size out.

>.|TRBJ1-2|TRBD1|TRBV29-1
CSVEDGRGRFGYTF
TGCAGCGTTGAAGATGGAAGGGGGCGCTTCGGCTACACCTTC
>.|TRBJ2-1|TRBD2|TRBV30
CAWSVGTSYEQFF
TGTGCCTGGAGTGTAGGGACTAGCTATGAGCAGTTCTTC
>.|TRBJ1-4|.|TRBV9
CASSGTVDNEKLFF
TGTGCCAGCAGCGGGACTGTAGATAATGAAAAACTGTTTTTT
>.|TRBJ2-3|.|TRBV5-8
CASSLYNTQYF
TGTGCCAGCAGCTTGTATAATACGCAGTATTTT
>.|TRBJ1-1|.|TRBV19
CASSIDRRRQVNTEAFF
TGTGCCAGTAGTATAGATAGGAGGCGGCAGGTGAACACTGAAGCTTTCTTT
>few|TRBJ1-1|TRBD1|TRBV5-1
CASSPTGYTEAFF
TGCGCCAGCAGCCCGACAGGGTACACTGAAGCTTTCTTT
>few|TRBJ2-5|.|TRBV20-1
CSASSGETQYF
TGCAGTGCTAGTTCCGGGGAGACCCAGTACTTC
>.|TRBJ1-2|.|TRBV5-6
CASSQQERGYTF
TGTGCCAGCAGCCAACAGGAGAGGGGCTACACCTTC
>.|TRBJ1-1|TRBD1|TRBV18
CASSPRGQRNTEAFF
TGTGCCAGCTCACCAAGGGGACAGAGAAACACTGAAGCTTTCTTT
>.|TRBJ1-2|.|TRBV30
CAWSVGVGYTF
TGTGCCTGGAGTGTAGGGGTTGGCTACACCTTC
>.|TRBJ2-1|TRBD2|TRBV4-3
CASSQVAYGGAYNEQFF
TGCGCCAGCAGCCAAGTGGCATACGGGGGGGCCTACAATGAGCAGTTCTTC
>.|TRBJ2-7|.|TRBV6-5
CASSPASSYEQYF
TGTGCCAGCAGCCCCGCGAGCTCCTACGAGCAGTACTTC
>.|TRBJ1-6|.|TRBV5-1
CASSLFPGSSGNSPLHF
TGCGCCAGCAGCTTGTTCCCTGGTTCCTCGGGGAATTCACCCCTCCACTTT
>once|TRBJ1-2|.|TRBV7-8
CASTIQKGRGGHYGYTF
TGTGCCAGCACCATCCAGAAGGGCCGAGGAGGGCACTATGGCTACACCTTC
>once|TRBJ2-3|TRBD2|TRBV4-2
CASSQGSGGTDTQYF
TGTGCCAGCAGCCAAGGGAGCGGGGGTACAGATACGCAGTATTTT
>few|TRBJ2-7|.|TRBV4-1
CASSQESRVVHEQYF
TGCGCCAGCAGCCAAGAATCGCGCGTTGTCCACGAGCAGTACTTC
>.|TRBJ1-1|.|TRBV9
CASSVETGWGEAFF
TGTGCCAGCAGCGTAGAGACGGGGTGGGGTGAAGCTTTCTTT
>.|TRBJ2-1|TRBD2|TRBV6-4
CASSALAGEQFF
TGTGCCAGCAGTGCCCTAGCGGGTGAGCAGTTCTTC
>few|TRBJ1-1|.|TRBV25-1
CASTEGRSTEAFF
TGTGCCAGCACCGAGGGGAGGTCCACTGAAGCTTTCTTT
>.|TRBJ2-5|.|TRBV12-2
CASRFSGGAQETQYF
TGTGCAAGTCGCTTTAGCGGGGGGGCCCAAGAGACCCAGTACTTC
>.|TRBJ1-1|.|TRBV2
CASLYTGSTEAFF
TGTGCCAGCCTCTATACAGGGTCCACTGAAGCTTTCTTT
>few|TRBJ2-7|.|TRBV20-1
CSAPTSYEQYF
TGCAGTGCCCCCACTAGCTACGAGCAGTACTTC
>.|TRBJ2-3|TRBD2|TRBV7-2
CASSSLFGLAGTDTQYF
TGTGCCAGCAGCTCTTTGTTCGGACTAGCGGGGACAGATACGCAGTATTTT
>few|TRBJ1-5|TRBD1|TRBV6-1
CASSIQGMSNQPQHF
TGTGCCAGCAGCATACAGGGGATGAGCAATCAGCCCCAGCATTTT
>.|TRBJ2-5|.|TRBV4-2
CASSQDWQGQETQYF
TGTGCCAGCAGCCAAGATTGGCAGGGACAAGAGACCCAGTACTTC
>.|TRBJ2-1|TRBD1|TRBV30
CAWSTGTAYNEQFF
TGTGCCTGGAGTACGGGGACAGCCTACAACGAGCAGTTCTTC
>.|TRBJ1-4|TRBD1|TRBV19
CASIPGQVYGEKLFF
TGTGCCAGTATTCCGGGACAGGTCTACGGTGAAAAACTGTTTTTT
>few|TRBJ2-5|TRBD1|TRBV7-9
CASSLGNRGRSEETQYF
TGTGCCAGCAGCTTAGGGAACAGGGGGCGTTCTGAAGAGACCCAGTACTTC
>.|TRBJ1-2|.|TRBV5-8
CASSPTVYGYTF
TGTGCCAGCAGCCCCACAGTTTATGGCTACACCTTC
>few|TRBJ1-5|.|TRBV15
CATSRVRGSNSNQPQHF
TGTGCCACCAGCAGAGTGCGGGGGAGTAATAGCAATCAGCCCCAGCATTTT
>.|TRBJ1-5|.|TRBV9
CASSVQDNQPQHF
TGTGCCAGCAGCGTACAGGACAATCAGCCCCAGCATTTT
>.|TRBJ2-7|TRBD1|TRBV28
CASSLEQGAYEQYF
TGTGCCAGCAGTTTAGAACAGGGGGCCTACGAGCAGTACTTC
>.|TRBJ1-5|.|TRBV19
CASSISSGPQHF
TGTGCCAGTAGTATTAGCTCGGGGCCCCAGCATTTT
>.|TRBJ1-5|.|TRBV18
CASRGQSLNQPQHF
TGTGCCAGCCGCGGACAGAGCCTCAATCAGCCCCAGCATTTT
>.|TRBJ2-5|TRBD2|TRBV14
CASSLAGVKTQYF
TGTGCCAGCAGCCTAGCGGGGGTAAAGACCCAGTACTTC
>.|TRBJ1-1|.|TRBV2
CASSRQNTEAFF
TGTGCCAGCAGCCGACAGAACACTGAAGCTTTCTTT
>.|TRBJ2-5|.|TRBV6-1
CASRGADGRQETQYF
TGTGCCAGCAGGGGGGCGGATGGGCGCCAAGAGACCCAGTACTTC
>few|TRBJ1-6|TRBD1|TRBV7-9
CASSSKYAGTGGSPLHF
TGTGCCAGCAGTTCAAAATACGCCGGGACAGGGGGCTCACCCCTCCACTTT
>few|TRBJ1-2|.|TRBV7-8
CASSLVRANYGYTF
TGTGCCAGCAGCTTAGTCCGGGCTAACTATGGCTACACCTTC
>.|TRBJ2-1|TRBD1|TRBV19
CASSTGGVNEQFF
TGTGCCAGTAGTACAGGGGGCGTGAATGAGCAGTTCTTC
>.|TRBJ2-7|TRBD1|TRBV5-8
CASSPGTGGYHEQYF
TGTGCCAGCAGCCCCGGGACAGGGGGCTACCACGAGCAGTACTTC
>.|TRBJ2-7|TRBD2|TRBV6-5
CASSPLAGGLEEQYF
TGTGCCAGCAGCCCACTAGCGGGGGGCCTCGAGGAGCAGTACTTC
>.|TRBJ1-2|.|TRBV29-1
CSVQGNYGYTF
TGCAGCGTGCAGGGGAACTATGGCTACACCTTC
>.|TRBJ1-1|TRBD1|TRBV5-1
CASSYDRGGTEAFF
TGCGCCAGCAGCTATGACAGGGGAGGCACTGAAGCTTTCTTT
>.|TRBJ2-1|TRBD1|TRBV5-1
CASSPAGGYVEQFF
TGCGCCAGCAGCCCCGCAGGGGGCTATGTTGAGCAGTTCTTC
>once|TRBJ2-3|TRBD2|TRBV2
CASSDRLAGGTDTQYF
TGTGCCAGCAGTGACCGACTAGCGGGGGGCACAGATACGCAGTATTTT
>few|TRBJ1-2|.|TRBV30
CAWSVGGVYGYTF
TGTGCCTGGAGTGTGGGGGGGGTGTATGGCTACACCTTC
>few|TRBJ2-1|TRBD1|TRBV7-9
CASSLTGTEQFF
TGTGCCAGCAGCCTGACAGGGACTGAGCAGTTCTTC
>.|TRBJ2-7|.|TRBV29-1
CSVEDPGPTKVTYEQYF
TGCAGCGTTGAAGATCCGGGTCCTACTAAAGTTACCTACGAGCAGTACTTC
>.|TRBJ2-3|.|TRBV4-1
CASSQVRAGSDTQYF
TGCGCCAGCAGCCAGGTACGGGCAGGGTCAGATACGCAGTATTTT
>.|TRBJ2-7|TRBD2|TRBV6-5
CASLTAGAYYEQYF
TGTGCCAGCTTGACAGCGGGGGCTTACTACGAGCAGTACTTC
>.|TRBJ1-2|.|TRBV6-5
CASRYDRNGGYTF
TGTGCCAGCAGATATGACAGGAACGGTGGCTACACCTTC
>few|TRBJ1-4|.|TRBV5-5
CASSFSGPGLFF
TGTGCCAGCAGCTTCAGCGGGCCAGGACTGTTTTTT
>.|TRBJ1-6|.|TRBV2
CASSGVDSSYNSPLHF
TGTGCCAGCAGCGGGGTTGATAGCTCCTATAATTCACCCCTCCACTTT
>few|TRBJ1-2|.|TRBV6-5
CASSREEGYYGYTF
TGTGCCAGCAGTCGGGAAGAGGGCTACTATGGCTACACCTTC